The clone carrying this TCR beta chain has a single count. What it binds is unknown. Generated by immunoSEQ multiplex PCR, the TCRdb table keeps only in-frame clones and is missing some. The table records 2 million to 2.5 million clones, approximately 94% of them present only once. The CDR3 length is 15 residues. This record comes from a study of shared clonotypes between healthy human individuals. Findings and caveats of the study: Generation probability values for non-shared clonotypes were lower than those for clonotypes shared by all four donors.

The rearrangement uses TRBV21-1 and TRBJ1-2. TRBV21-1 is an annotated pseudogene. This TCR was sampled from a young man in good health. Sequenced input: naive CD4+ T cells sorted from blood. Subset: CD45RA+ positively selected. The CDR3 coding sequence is TGTGCCAGCAGCAAAGTTGCTCGGGGAGGCGGGGGCTACACCTTC. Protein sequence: CASSKVARGGGGYTF.